This T cell receptor (beta chain) is from a study of OX40 agonist ivuxolimab in advanced cancers. CDR1 is GTSNPN, CDR2 SVGIG, per germline (reference sequence). There are 15 residues in the CDR3. The V segment lost 2 bases and the J segment 8 bases; nucleotides outside the gene matches: 4. Assay used: immunoSEQ multiplex PCR; TCRdb lists only in-frame clones, some missing. The sample records some 70,000 clones, 75% to 95% being singletons. This sequence joins TRBV30 and TRBJ2-1; 15 nucleotides align to TRBD2. Sequencing used CD4+ or CD8+ T cells sorted from blood, obtained in a trial of the OX40 agonist ivuxolimab. The origin of this receptor is an adult with an advanced solid tumor such as melanoma, head and neck, liver or kidney cancer. The CDR3 protein is CAWSPGTSGGYEQFF. For the CDR3, the DNA is TGTGCCTGGAGTCCAGGGACTAGCGGGGGGTATGAGCAGTTCTTC.